These 2 T cell receptor beta chains originate from one sample sequenced in a study of blood T cell repertoires in COVID-19. Here immunoSEQ multiplex PCR was the method, and the copy in TCRdb shows in-frame clones only, minus some. Among about 240,000 clones, more than 75% were seen once, and the ten largest hold around 0.91%. Sequenced input: peripheral blood. The receptors derive from a woman between 35 and 50 years old who had recovered from COVID-19.

V usage is TRBV5-6 and J usage is TRBJ1-2; no clear D gene. This CDR3 is 14 amino acids long. Between the trimmed V and J ends, which lost 4 bases and 4 bases, there was a span of 14 bases. CDR1 is SGHDT, CDR2 YYEEEE, per germline. CDR3 coding DNA: TGTGCCAGCAGCCTAAGCCGACTCCCCTATGGCTACACCTTC. Its protein product is CASSLSRLPYGYTF.

This chain uses TRBV27 with TRBJ2-7, with 8 bases that match TRBD2. The ends lost 3 bases at V and 6 bases at J; junction bases unmatched: 7. Germline lookup yields CDR1 MNHEY and CDR2 SMNVEV (reference sequence). The CDR3 loop spans 14 amino acids. CDR3 loop: CASSFGGSGGEQYF. The CDR3 coding sequence is TGTGCCAGCAGTTTTGGTGGGAGCGGGGGCGAGCAGTACTTC.